The clone carrying this T cell receptor beta chain was detected ten times or more. Its antigen remains unidentified. The entry originates in a study of metastatic and nonmetastatic thyroid tumors. About the study: Across blood and tumor or nodule tissue, repertoires from malignant and benign thyroid patients were compared with one another.

Overall study findings and caveats: As reported, TCR beta diversity in blood and tumor was significantly higher in malignant thyroid tumors than in benign nodules.

TCRdb re-clonotyped the PCR reads through MiXCR. The sample holds tens of thousands of clones, 10% to 15% seen once. CDR1 and CDR2 from the germline V gene are KGHSH and LQKENI. Trimming stripped 3 bases from V and 3 bases from J, with 12 bases between. The CDR3 loop spans 14 amino acids. Not a single patient had been given any form of treatment at any point before undergoing thyroid surgery. The TCR originated in a female donor with papillary thyroid cancer or a benign thyroid nodule (not recorded which). Some clones in this sample may be carry-over from other donors' samples. The chain uses TRBV18 and TRBJ2-7; D is uncertain. Sequencing was performed on blood. The CDR3 sequence: CASSPTETNYEQYF. CDR3 nucleotide sequence: TGTGCCAGCTCACCTACAGAAACAAACTACGAGCAGTACTTC.